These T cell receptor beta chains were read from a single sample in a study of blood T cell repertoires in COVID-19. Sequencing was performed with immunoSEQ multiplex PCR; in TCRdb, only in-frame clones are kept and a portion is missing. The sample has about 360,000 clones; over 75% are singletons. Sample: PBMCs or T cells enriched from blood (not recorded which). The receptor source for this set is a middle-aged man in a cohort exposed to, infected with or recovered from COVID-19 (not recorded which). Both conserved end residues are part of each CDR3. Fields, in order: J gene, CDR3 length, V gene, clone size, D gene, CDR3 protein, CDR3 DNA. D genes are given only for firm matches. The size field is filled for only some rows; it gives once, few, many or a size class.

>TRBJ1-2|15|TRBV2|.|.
CASSEGQGLYYGYTF
TGTGCCAGCAGTGAAGGGCAGGGCCTTTACTATGGCTACACCTTC
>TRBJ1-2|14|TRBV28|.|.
CASSVHAVNYGYTF
TGTGCCAGCAGTGTCCACGCGGTAAACTATGGCTACACCTTC
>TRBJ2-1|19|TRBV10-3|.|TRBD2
CAISERASGRASSYNEQFF
TGTGCCATCAGTGAGAGGGCTAGCGGGAGGGCCAGCTCCTACAATGAGCAGTTCTTC
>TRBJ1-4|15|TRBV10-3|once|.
CAISGRAGVNEKLFF
TGTGCCATCAGTGGCCGAGCAGGGGTGAATGAAAAACTGTTTTTT
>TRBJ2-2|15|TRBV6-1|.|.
CASSEVAFSTGELFF
TGTGCCAGCAGTGAGGTAGCCTTCTCCACCGGGGAGCTGTTTTTT
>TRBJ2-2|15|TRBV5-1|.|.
CASSALGGGTGELFF
TGCGCCAGCAGCGCCCTGGGGGGAGGCACCGGGGAGCTGTTTTTT
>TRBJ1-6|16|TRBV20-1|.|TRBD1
CSASRRDRVGNSPLHF
TGCAGTGCTAGTAGGCGGGACAGGGTGGGGAATTCACCCCTCCACTTT
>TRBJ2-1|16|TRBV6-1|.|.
CASSELGLAGYNEQFF
TGTGCCAGCAGTGAATTGGGCCTAGCAGGATACAATGAGCAGTTCTTC
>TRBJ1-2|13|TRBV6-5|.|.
CASSFREGYGYTF
TGTGCCAGCAGTTTCAGGGAAGGGTATGGCTACACCTTC
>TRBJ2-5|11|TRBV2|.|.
CASSVRETQYF
TGTGCCAGCAGTGTCCGGGAGACCCAGTACTTC
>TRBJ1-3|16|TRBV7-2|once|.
CASSLEEILSGNTIYF
TGTGCCAGCAGCTTAGAAGAGATTCTTTCTGGAAACACCATATATTTT
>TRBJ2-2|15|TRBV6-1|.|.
CASRAGAGSTGELFF
TGTGCCAGCAGGGCCGGTGCAGGGTCCACCGGGGAGCTGTTTTTT
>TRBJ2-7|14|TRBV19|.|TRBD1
CASSLGQGPYEQYF
TGTGCCAGTAGCCTGGGACAGGGCCCCTACGAGCAGTACTTC
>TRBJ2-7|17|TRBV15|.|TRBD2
CATSREISGTSAFEQYF
TGTGCCACCAGCAGAGAGATCTCCGGGACTAGCGCTTTCGAGCAGTACTTC
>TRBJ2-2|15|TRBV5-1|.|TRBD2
CASSLRREATGELFF
TGCGCCAGCAGCTTGAGGCGGGAGGCGACCGGGGAGCTGTTTTTT
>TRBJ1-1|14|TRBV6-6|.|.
CASTKSTVNTEAFF
TGTGCCAGCACAAAGTCGACAGTGAACACTGAAGCTTTCTTT
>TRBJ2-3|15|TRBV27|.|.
CASSSDFPSTDTQYF
TGTGCCAGCAGTTCAGACTTTCCCAGCACAGATACGCAGTATTTT
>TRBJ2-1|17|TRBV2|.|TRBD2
CASSVSLAGGPGNEQFF
TGTGCCAGCAGTGTCAGCTTAGCGGGAGGGCCGGGTAATGAGCAGTTCTTC
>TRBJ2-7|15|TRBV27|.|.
CASSFSGTLRYEQYF
TGTGCCAGCAGTTTTTCTGGCACATTGAGGTACGAGCAGTACTTC
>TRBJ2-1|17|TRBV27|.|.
CASSLSFVQPRGGEQFF
TGTGCCAGCAGTTTATCGTTTGTCCAGCCCCGAGGGGGTGAGCAGTTCTTC
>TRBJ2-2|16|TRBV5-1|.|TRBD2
CASSPTTSGSTGELFF
TGCGCCAGCAGCCCTACTACTAGCGGGAGTACCGGGGAGCTGTTTTTT
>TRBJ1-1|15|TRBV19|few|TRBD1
CASSSLTGWSTEAFF
TGTGCCAGTAGTTCTTTGACAGGGTGGTCGACTGAAGCTTTCTTT
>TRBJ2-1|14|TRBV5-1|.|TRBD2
CASRSGSLSGEQFF
TGCGCCAGCAGAAGCGGGAGCCTGAGTGGTGAGCAGTTCTTC
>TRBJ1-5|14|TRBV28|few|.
CASRQGRNNQPQHF
TGTGCCAGCAGGCAGGGGCGTAACAATCAGCCCCAGCATTTT
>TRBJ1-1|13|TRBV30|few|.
CAWNIGADTEAFF
TGTGCCTGGAATATAGGGGCGGACACTGAAGCTTTCTTT
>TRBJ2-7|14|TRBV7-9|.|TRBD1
CASSPQGVSYEQYF
TGTGCCAGCAGCCCACAGGGGGTTTCCTACGAGCAGTACTTC
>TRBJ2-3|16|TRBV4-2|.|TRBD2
CASSQGSGRGTDTQYF
TGTGCCAGCAGCCAGGGGAGCGGGAGGGGCACAGATACGCAGTATTTT
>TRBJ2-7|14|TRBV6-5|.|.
CASSSLGSSYEQYF
TGTGCCAGCAGTTCACTAGGCAGCTCCTACGAGCAGTACTTC
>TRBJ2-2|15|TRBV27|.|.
CASSFSKQLAGELFF
TGTGCCAGCAGTTTCTCAAAACAGCTTGCCGGGGAGCTGTTTTTT
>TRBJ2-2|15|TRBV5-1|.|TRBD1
CASSRDRANTGELFF
TGCGCCAGCAGCAGAGACAGGGCGAACACCGGGGAGCTGTTTTTT
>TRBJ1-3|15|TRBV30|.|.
CAWSRGGTAGNTIYF
TGTGCCTGGAGTCGTGGAGGGACGGCTGGAAACACCATATATTTT
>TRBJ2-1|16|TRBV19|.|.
CASSRDRSGNYNEQFF
TGTGCCAGTAGTAGGGACCGTAGCGGAAACTACAATGAGCAGTTCTTC
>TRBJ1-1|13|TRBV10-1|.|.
CASSVQAGAEAFF
TGCGCCAGCAGTGTCCAGGCCGGGGCTGAAGCTTTCTTT
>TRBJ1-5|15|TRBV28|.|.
CASSSRSGGNQPQHF
TGTGCCAGCAGTTCCCGCTCTGGAGGCAATCAGCCCCAGCATTTT
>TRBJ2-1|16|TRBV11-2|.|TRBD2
CASRQPGLAASGEQFF
TGTGCCAGCAGACAACCGGGACTAGCTGCCTCGGGGGAGCAGTTCTTC
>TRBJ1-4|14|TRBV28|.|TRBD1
CASSLTGGREKLFF
TGTGCCAGCAGTTTGACAGGGGGCCGGGAAAAACTGTTTTTT
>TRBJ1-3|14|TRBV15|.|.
CATSPSLSGNTIYF
TGTGCCACCAGCCCGAGTCTATCCGGAAACACCATATATTTT
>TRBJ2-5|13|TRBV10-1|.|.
CASSGQMQETQYF
TGCGCCAGCAGCGGACAGATGCAAGAGACCCAGTACTTC
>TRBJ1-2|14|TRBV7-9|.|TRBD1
CTSSLAGGAYGYTF
TGTACCAGCAGCTTAGCAGGGGGCGCATATGGCTACACCTTC
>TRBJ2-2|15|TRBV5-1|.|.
CASSLKVGGTGELFF
TGCGCCAGCAGCCTCAAGGTTGGAGGCACCGGGGAGCTGTTTTTT
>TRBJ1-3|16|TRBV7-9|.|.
CASSTSGGISGNTIYF
TGTGCCAGCAGCACGAGCGGCGGCATCTCTGGAAACACCATATATTTT
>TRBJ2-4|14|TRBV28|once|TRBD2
CASSFSGAKNIQYF
TGTGCCAGCAGTTTTAGCGGGGCCAAAAACATTCAGTACTTC
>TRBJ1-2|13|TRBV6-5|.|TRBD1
CASREGQNYGYTF
TGTGCCAGCAGGGAGGGACAGAACTATGGCTACACCTTC
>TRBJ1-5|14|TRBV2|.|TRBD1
CASKPRGPGQPQHF
TGTGCCAGCAAACCCAGGGGGCCTGGACAGCCCCAGCATTTT
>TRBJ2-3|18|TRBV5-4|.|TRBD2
CASSPRLAGGEITDTQYF
TGTGCCAGCAGCCCAAGACTAGCGGGAGGGGAGATCACAGATACGCAGTATTTT
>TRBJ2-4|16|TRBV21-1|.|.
CASIVTGAPTKNIQYF
TGTGCCAGCATCGTGACAGGGGCTCCCACCAAAAACATTCAGTACTTC
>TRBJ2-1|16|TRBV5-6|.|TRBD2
CASSLTSGRFGDEQFF
TGTGCCAGCAGCTTGACTAGCGGGAGGTTCGGGGATGAGCAGTTCTTC
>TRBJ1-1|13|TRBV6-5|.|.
CASRYTANTEAFF
TGTGCCAGCAGGTATACAGCGAACACTGAAGCTTTCTTT
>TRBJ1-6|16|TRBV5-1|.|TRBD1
CASSYRTGGTDSPLHF
TGCGCCAGCAGCTATAGGACAGGGGGCACGGATTCACCCCTCCACTTT